The rows below give T cell receptor beta chains drawn from one sample of a study of shared clonotypes between healthy human individuals. This table comes from immunoSEQ multiplex PCR, and its TCRdb copy is limited to in-frame clones, with some not included. In the table there are approximately 440,000 clones, 70% to 80% of which are singletons. Material: PBMCs. The receptors were gathered from a woman aged 40-49 years in good health. Some clones in this sample may be carry-over from other donors' samples. CDR3s include the opening cysteine and the closing phenylalanine or tryptophan. The order of the fields is J gene, V gene, CDR3 protein.

>TRBJ2-7|TRBV29-1
CSVVGSPYEQYF
>TRBJ1-1|TRBV25-1
CASIWDTEAFF
>TRBJ2-2|TRBV5-8
CASSFWGSNTGELFF
>TRBJ1-1|TRBV9
CASSLRPGNTEAFF
>TRBJ1-4|TRBV27
CASSPIPDRGHWEKLFF
>TRBJ2-2|TRBV19
CASSMYTGELFF
>TRBJ1-1|TRBV4-2
CASLRVTGDTEAFF
>TRBJ2-7|TRBV5-5
CASSLALAGNYEQYF
>TRBJ1-2|TRBV6-6
CASSPLDRLRRYGYTF
>TRBJ1-1|TRBV6-6
CASSSARVWGNTEAFF
>TRBJ2-7|TRBV28
CASSFPMRAYEQYF
>TRBJ1-4|TRBV11-2
CASSLTAPTNEKLFF
>TRBJ2-5|TRBV2
CASRTGGETQYF
>TRBJ1-5|TRBV11-3
CASSLDGGFKNQPQHF